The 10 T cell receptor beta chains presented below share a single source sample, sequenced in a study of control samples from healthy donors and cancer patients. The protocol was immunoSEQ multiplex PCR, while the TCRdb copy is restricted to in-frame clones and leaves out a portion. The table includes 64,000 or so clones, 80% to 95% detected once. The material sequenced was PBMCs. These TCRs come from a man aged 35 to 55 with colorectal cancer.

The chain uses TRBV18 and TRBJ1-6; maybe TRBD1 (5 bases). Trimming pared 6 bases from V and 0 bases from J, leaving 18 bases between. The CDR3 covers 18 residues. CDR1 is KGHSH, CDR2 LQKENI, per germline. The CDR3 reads CASSLADTTSSYNSPLHF. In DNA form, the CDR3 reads TGTGCCAGCTCCCTAGCGGACACCACAAGCTCCTATAATTCACCCCTCCACTTT.

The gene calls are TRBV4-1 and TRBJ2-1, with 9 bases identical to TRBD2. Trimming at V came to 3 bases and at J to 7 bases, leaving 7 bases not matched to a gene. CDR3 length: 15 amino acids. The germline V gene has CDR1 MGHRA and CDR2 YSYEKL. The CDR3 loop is CASSQWGGGANEQFF. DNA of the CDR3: TGCGCCAGCAGCCAGTGGGGCGGGGGGGCGAATGAGCAGTTCTTC.

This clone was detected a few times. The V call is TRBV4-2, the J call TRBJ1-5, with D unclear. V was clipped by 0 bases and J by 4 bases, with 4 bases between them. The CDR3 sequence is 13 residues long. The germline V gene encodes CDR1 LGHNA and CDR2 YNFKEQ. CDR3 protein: CASSQDGNQPQHF. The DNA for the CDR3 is TGTGCCAGCAGCCAAGATGGGAATCAGCCCCAGCATTTT.

This CDR3 is CASSYSFSANEKLFF. In DNA form, the CDR3 reads TGTGCCAGCAGTTACTCGTTTTCTGCTAATGAAAAACTGTTTTTT. V gene TRBV6-6 combines with J gene TRBJ1-4, with D uncertain. Germline V gives CDR1 MNHNY, CDR2 SVGAGI (reference sequence). Trimming took 0 bases from V and 3 from J, leaving 8 bases between them. This CDR3 comprises 15 residues.

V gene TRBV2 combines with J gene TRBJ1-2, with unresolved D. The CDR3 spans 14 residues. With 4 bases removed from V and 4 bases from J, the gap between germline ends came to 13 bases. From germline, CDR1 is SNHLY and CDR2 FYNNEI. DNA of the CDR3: TGTGCCAGCAGTGTCGAGGCGCAGACCTATGGCTACACCTTC. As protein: CASSVEAQTYGYTF.

CDR3 nucleotide sequence: TGTGCCAGCAGCCCCCTTAGCGGGGGGGCCGGGGAGCTGTTTTTT. It codes for CASSPLSGGAGELFF. The chain recombines TRBV9 with TRBJ2-2; 11 bases match TRBD2. Germline CDR1 SGDLS, CDR2 YYNGEE. The CDR3 runs to 15 residues. Unmatched junction bases numbered 5, after V lost 4 bases and J lost 6 bases.

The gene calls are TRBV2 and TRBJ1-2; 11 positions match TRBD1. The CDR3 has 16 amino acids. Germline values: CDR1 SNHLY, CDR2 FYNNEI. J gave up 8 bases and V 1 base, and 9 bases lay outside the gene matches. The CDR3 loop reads CASSEVGLDRGHGYTF. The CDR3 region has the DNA TGTGCCAGCAGTGAAGTAGGGTTGGACAGGGGGCACGGCTACACCTTC.

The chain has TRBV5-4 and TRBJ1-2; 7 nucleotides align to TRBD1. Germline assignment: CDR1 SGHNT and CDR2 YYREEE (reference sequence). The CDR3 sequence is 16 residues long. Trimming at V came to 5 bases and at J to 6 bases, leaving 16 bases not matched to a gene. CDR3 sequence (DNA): TGTGCCAGCAGATCGGGAGGCGGCAGGGGGGCACATGGCTACACCTTC. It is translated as CASRSGGGRGAHGYTF.

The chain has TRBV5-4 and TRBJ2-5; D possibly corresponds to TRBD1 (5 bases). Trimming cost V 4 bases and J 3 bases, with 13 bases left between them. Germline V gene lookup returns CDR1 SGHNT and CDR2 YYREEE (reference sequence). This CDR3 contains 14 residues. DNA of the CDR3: TGTGCCAGCAGCCCCCCCTCCAGGGAAGAGACCCAGTACTTC. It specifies CASSPPSREETQYF. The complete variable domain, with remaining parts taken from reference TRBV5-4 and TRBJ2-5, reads ETGVTQSPTHLIKTRGQQVTLRCSSQSGHNTVSWYQQALGQGPQFIFQYYREEENGRGNFPPRFSGLQFPNYSSELNVNALELDDSALYLCASSPPSREETQYFGPGTRLLVL.

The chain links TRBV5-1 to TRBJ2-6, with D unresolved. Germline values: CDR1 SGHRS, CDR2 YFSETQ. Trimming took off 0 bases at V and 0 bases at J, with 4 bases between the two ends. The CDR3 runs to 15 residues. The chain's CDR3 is CASSLDISGANVLTF. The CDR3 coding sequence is TGCGCCAGCAGCTTGGACATCTCTGGGGCCAACGTCCTGACTTTC.